Below, one T cell receptor (beta chain) is given with its context. The antigen is unknown. This sample was included in a study of blood T cells in healthy people across ages. Whole-study results and caveats: A roughly linear fall in TCR beta diversity per million T cells was seen with increasing age. Reliance upon unsorted PBMCs precluded definitive naive versus antigen-experienced comparison.

Together with a sample-barcoded 5' primer, a J-beta primer mix was included in a second PCR lasting about 6 to 11 cycles. TCRdb analysed the 5' RACE reads with MiXCR anew, one entry per CDR3 protein. Altogether nearly 1 million distinct CDR3 sequences are present, around 54% being singletons, with the ten largest covering around 21%. The sequence derives from a woman aged 55-75 years in good health. The sample consisted of blood.

CDR3 residues: CASSLGTLVRDTQYF. CDR3 sequence (DNA): TGTGCCAGCAGTTTAGGGACTCTTGTACGCGATACGCAGTATTTT. V gene TRBV27 combines with J gene TRBJ2-3, with D perhaps matching TRBD2 (6 bases). Trimming stripped 2 bases from V and 6 bases from J, with 15 bases between. The CDR3 spans 15 residues. From germline, CDR1 is MNHEY and CDR2 SMNVEV (reference sequence).